This T cell receptor (beta chain) was obtained from a study of T cells in Graves' hyperthyroidism and ophthalmopathy. Notes on the study in general: Clonotypes that were expanded in thyroid above 0.001 mostly appeared in blood too. Ophthalmopathy was model-predicted a median about 6.7 months pre-onset.

Amplification yielded TCR beta CDR3 regions, with RNA transcripts as the source. The HTBI primer set was used in a first-round RT-PCR of the TCR CDR3. TCRdb recomputed calls from the multiplex PCR reads with MiXCR, one row per CDR3 protein. Of about 580,000 distinct CDR3 sequences detected, around 46% appear once; the ten largest clones hold roughly 8.2%. On this clonotype itself: As yet, its antigen is unknown.

Germline loops: CDR1 DFQATT, CDR2 SNEGSKA (reference sequence). The CDR3 is 16 residues long. V was clipped by 8 bases and J by 3 bases, with 25 bases between them. The study enrolled patients aged 18 to 65 with newly diagnosed hyperthyroidism of under 2 months' duration. Exclusion of patients followed from uncontrolled infection, other autoimmune disease, pregnancy or lactation. The sequence derives from a woman aged 18-29 years with Graves' hyperthyroidism. The sample consisted of peripheral blood or thyroid tissue (not recorded which). The V gene is TRBV20-1, the J gene TRBJ1-2; possibly TRBD1 for D (6 bases). Here the CDR3 reads CSTVGGQGDLDYGYTF. CDR3 DNA sequence: TGCAGTACCGTAGGGGGGCAGGGTGACCTTGACTATGGCTACACCTTC.